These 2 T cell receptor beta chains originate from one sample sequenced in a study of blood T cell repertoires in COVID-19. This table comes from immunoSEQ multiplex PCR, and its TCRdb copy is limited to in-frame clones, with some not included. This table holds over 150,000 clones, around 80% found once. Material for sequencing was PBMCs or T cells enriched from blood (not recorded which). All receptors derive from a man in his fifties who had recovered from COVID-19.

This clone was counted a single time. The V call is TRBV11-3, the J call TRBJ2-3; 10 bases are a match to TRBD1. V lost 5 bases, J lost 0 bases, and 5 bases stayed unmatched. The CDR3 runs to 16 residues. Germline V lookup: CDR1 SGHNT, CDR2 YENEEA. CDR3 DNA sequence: TGTGCCAGCAGCCCCGGGACAGGGGCTAGCACAGATACGCAGTATTTT. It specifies CASSPGTGASTDTQYF. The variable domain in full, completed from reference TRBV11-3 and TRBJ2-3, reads EAGVVQSPRYKIIEKKQPVAFWCNPISGHNTLYWYLQNLGQGPELLIRYENEEAVDDSQLPKDRFSAERLKGVDSTLKIQPAELGDSAVYLCASSPGTGASTDTQYFGPGTRLTVL.

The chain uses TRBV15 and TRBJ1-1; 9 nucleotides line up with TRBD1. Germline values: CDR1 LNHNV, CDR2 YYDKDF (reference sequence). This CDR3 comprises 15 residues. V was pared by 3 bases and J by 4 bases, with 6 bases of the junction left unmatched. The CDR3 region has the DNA TGTGCCACCAGCAGGGACAGGGGTGGGGGCACTGAAGCTTTCTTT. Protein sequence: CATSRDRGGGTEAFF.